This entry lists 15 T cell receptor beta chains sequenced from one sample in a study of blood T cell repertoires in COVID-19. Here immunoSEQ multiplex PCR was the method, and the copy in TCRdb shows in-frame clones only, minus some. The table records tens of thousands of clones, around 80% of them present only once. Sequenced: peripheral blood. The receptors shown here come from a human donor in a cohort sampled during active COVID-19.

The chain couples TRBV18 to TRBJ2-2, with D hard to call. With 2 bases removed from V and 2 bases from J, the gap between germline ends came to 6 bases. Per germline, CDR1 KGHSH and CDR2 LQKENI. The CDR3 is 14 residues long. The CDR3 region is CASSPNSNTGELFF. CDR3 in DNA: TGTGCCAGCTCACCAAACAGCAACACCGGGGAGCTGTTTTTT.

V usage is TRBV18 and J usage is TRBJ1-2; D gene unclear. From germline, CDR1 is KGHSH and CDR2 LQKENI. CDR3 length equals 14 residues. Trimming pared 0 bases from V and 5 bases from J, leaving 10 bases between. CDR3 bases: TGTGCCAGCTCACCACCGTACGGGAGTTATGGCTACACCTTC. Its protein product is CASSPPYGSYGYTF. Combining the CDR3 with reference TRBV18 and TRBJ1-2 gives the whole variable domain NAGVMQNPRHLVRRRGQEARLRCSPMKGHSHVYWYRQLPEEGLKFMVYLQKENIIDESGMPKERFSAEFPKEGPSILRIQQVVRGDSAAYFCASSPPYGSYGYTFGSGTRLTVV.

This clone was counted a single time. The chain links TRBV28 to TRBJ1-2; no reliable D call. In germline, CDR1 is MDHEN, CDR2 SYDVKM. This CDR3 is 12 amino acids long. V was pared by 2 bases and J by 2 bases, with 3 bases between. The CDR3 coding sequence is TGTGCCAGCAGTTTAGCGAACTATGGCTACACCTTC. Translating gives CASSLANYGYTF.

This sequence joins TRBV19 and TRBJ1-5; tentative D call: TRBD1 (5 bases). Between the trimmed V and J ends, which lost 4 bases and 3 bases, there was a span of 13 bases. CDR3 length: 15 residues. Germline V gives CDR1 LNHDA, CDR2 SQIVND (reference sequence). This CDR3 is CASSTGAGSNQPQHF. CDR3 sequence (DNA): TGTGCCAGTAGTACCGGCGCAGGGTCCAATCAGCCCCAGCATTTT. Filled out from reference TRBV19 and TRBJ1-5, the complete variable domain reads DGGITQSPKYLFRKEGQNVTLSCEQNLNHDAMYWYRQDPGQGLRLIYYSQIVNDFQKGDIAEGYSVSREKKESFPLTVTSAQKNPTAFYLCASSTGAGSNQPQHFGDGTRLSIL.

The chain uses TRBV7-2 and TRBJ1-2, with 9 bases aligning to TRBD1. CDR1 is SGHTA and CDR2 is FQGNSA in the germline V gene. Unmatched junction bases numbered 5, after V lost 0 bases and J lost 9 bases. This CDR3 has 14 amino acids. In DNA form, the CDR3 reads TGTGCCAGCAGCTTAGCGCGGACAGGGGTTAGCTACACCTTC. It encodes CASSLARTGVSYTF.

This clone turned up a few times. The chain employs TRBV7-2 and TRBJ2-1; 8 bases fit TRBD2. The junction had 10 bases not matched to a gene; V was cut back by 7 bases and J by 11 bases. CDR1 SGHTA and CDR2 FQGNSA come from the germline V gene. The CDR3 has 13 amino acids. The CDR3 loop reads CASTEPGTRKQFF. The CDR3 nucleotides are TGTGCCAGCACCGAACCCGGGACTAGGAAGCAGTTCTTC.

J is TRBJ2-3 and V is TRBV10-3; TRBD2 might be the D (6 bases). The germline CDR1 and CDR2 sequences are ENHRY and SYGVKD. CDR3 length: 16 residues. Trimming pared 2 bases from V and 1 base from J, leaving 13 bases between. CDR3 in DNA: TGTGCCATCAGTGAGCCGATTGCGGGACGCACAGATACGCAGTATTTT. It specifies CAISEPIAGRTDTQYF.

This clone was seen a single time. The chain uses TRBV29-1 and TRBJ1-2; 9 bases align to TRBD1. The trim removed 6 bases at V and 4 bases at J, leaving 3 bases unmatched. Germline V gene lookup returns CDR1 SQVTM and CDR2 ANQGSEA. CDR3 size: 12 residues. In DNA form, the CDR3 reads TGCAGCGTGGACAGGGGTGCCTATGGCTACACCTTC. Its protein product is CSVDRGAYGYTF.

V and J are TRBV21-1 and TRBJ2-7; the D segment call TRBD1 is taken from the table without a DNA check. TRBV21-1 is described as a pseudogene. This CDR3 comprises 15 residues. Written as DNA, the CDR3 is TGTGCCAGCAGCAAAGGAGGGGACAGGTACTACGAGCAGTACTTC. This gives the protein CASSKGGDRYYEQYF.

The chain uses TRBV28 and TRBJ1-1, with TRBD1 matching 7 bases. This CDR3 contains 14 residues. Germline values: CDR1 MDHEN, CDR2 SYDVKM. V dropped 6 bases and J dropped 5; count of bases not matched to a gene: 9. The CDR3 region is CASSTTGVYTEAFF. CDR3 sequence (DNA): TGTGCCAGCAGCACAACAGGGGTTTATACTGAAGCTTTCTTT.

This clone appeared a few times. The chain combines TRBV1 with TRBJ2-3; the listed D gene, TRBD2, was not tested against the DNA. TRBV1 is designated a pseudogene. The CDR3 spans 17 residues. The CDR3 DNA follows: TGCACCAGCGTACCGGGACTAGCGGGAGGGCCTGGAGATACGCAGTATTTT. It codes for CTSVPGLAGGPGDTQYF.

This clone has only one observation. This sequence joins TRBV3-1 (or the pseudogene TRBV3-2) and TRBJ2-7; a weak D match, TRBD1 (6 bases). This CDR3 has 14 amino acids. V lost 1 base and J 7 bases, leaving 14 bases between the germline ends. Germline V gives CDR1 LGHDT, CDR2 YNNKEL (reference sequence). The CDR3 is CASSQGDGQGEQYF. In DNA form, the CDR3 reads TGTGCCAGCAGCCAAGGAGACGGGCAGGGGGAGCAGTACTTC.

The rearrangement links TRBV10-3 to TRBJ2-3; 9 bases are shared with TRBD2. This CDR3 is built from 15 residues. CDR1 and CDR2 (germline): ENHRY, SYGVKD. The J segment lost 4 bases and the V segment lost 6 bases, leaving 8 bases of the junction unmatched. CDR3 in DNA: TGTGCCATCAGCAGGAATAGCGGGGGCGCAGATACGCAGTATTTT. Protein product: CAISRNSGGADTQYF.

The CDR3 protein is CASSLGSGDQAWETQYF. The CDR3 coding sequence is TGCGCCAGCAGCTTGGGGTCGGGGGACCAGGCATGGGAGACCCAGTACTTC. The chain has TRBV5-1 and TRBJ2-5, with a possible D match to TRBD2 (6 bases). The CDR3 spans 17 residues. V was cut by 0 bases and J by 5 bases, with 20 bases left in between. From germline, CDR1 is SGHRS and CDR2 YFSETQ.

The chain couples TRBV10-3 to TRBJ2-7, with TRBD1 matching over 9 bases. The CDR3 loop spans 12 amino acids. Germline CDR1 ENHRY, CDR2 SYGVKD. V lost 6 bases, J lost 3 bases, and 0 bases stayed unmatched. The CDR3 region is CAIRGQGYEQYF. The CDR3 bases are TGTGCCATCAGGGGACAGGGCTACGAGCAGTACTTC.